Below, 28 T cell receptor beta chains from the same sample are listed, as sequenced in a study of glioma-infiltrating T cells after dendritic cell vaccination. Only in-frame clones appear in the TCRdb table, and some are missing; sequencing was by immunoSEQ multiplex PCR. The profile shows under 100,000 clones, around 90% of them singletons. The source material was blood, sampled before dendritic cell vaccination. The receptors come from a human donor with glioblastoma.

V usage is TRBV7-2 and J usage is TRBJ2-5; 9 bases are shared with TRBD2. Germline V gene lookup returns CDR1 SGHTA and CDR2 FQGNSA. V shed 5 bases, J shed 4 bases, and the junction held 14 bases outside the gene matches. The CDR3 extends over 17 amino acids. The CDR3 bases are TGTGCCAGCAGCCATAATATAGTGGCGGGGGGGCCAGAGACCCAGTACTTC. Translation gives CASSHNIVAGGPETQYF.

Concerning this clone itself: This CDR3 is also generated by other DNA sequences in the sample. The DNA for the CDR3 is TGCGCCAGCAGCTTACAGGGGGAGACCCAGTACTTC. It encodes CASSLQGETQYF. The chain carries TRBV5-1 and TRBJ2-5, with 7 bases lining up with TRBD1. The V segment lost 2 bases and the J segment 5 bases; nucleotides outside the gene matches: 0. Per germline, CDR1 SGHRS and CDR2 YFSETQ. CDR3 length: 12 amino acids. The full variable domain, with the rest looked up from reference TRBV5-1 and TRBJ2-5, is KAGVTQTPRYLIKTRGQQVTLSCSPISGHRSVSWYQQTPGQGLQFLFEYFSETQRNKGNFPGRFSGRQFSNSRSEMNVSTLELGDSALYLCASSLQGETQYFGPGTRLLVL.

This chain links TRBV2 with TRBJ1-1; D call uncertain. This CDR3 spans 12 amino acids. Trimming cost V 5 bases and J 11 bases, with 15 bases left between them. Germline CDR1 and CDR2: SNHLY and FYNNEI. This CDR3 reads CASSPSGFMAFF. CDR3 DNA: TGTGCCAGCAGTCCTAGTGGGTTTATGGCTTTCTTT.

The chain combines TRBV7-8 with TRBJ1-6, with D unresolved. This CDR3 spans 13 amino acids. V gave up 1 base and J gave up 7 bases, with 5 bases separating them. Germline V gene lookup returns CDR1 SGHVS and CDR2 FQNEAQ. The CDR3 sequence: CASSLGQNSPLHF. The CDR3, as DNA: TGTGCCAGCAGCTTAGGCCAGAATTCACCCCTCCACTTT. The full variable domain, rest sourced from reference TRBV7-8 and TRBJ1-6, is GAGVSQSPRYKVAKRGQDVALRCDPISGHVSLFWYQQALGQGPEFLTYFQNEAQLDKSGLPSDRFFAERPEGSVSTLKIQRTQQEDSAVYLCASSLGQNSPLHFGNGTRLTVT.

This sequence joins TRBV11-2 and TRBJ2-3, with TRBD2 matching over 7 bases. The CDR3 is 16 amino acids. CDR1 is SGHAT, CDR2 FQNNGV, per germline. The V and J ends lost 2 bases and 2 bases, in that order; junction bases with no gene match: 7. The CDR3 protein is CASSLLPRGNTDTQYF. Written as DNA, the CDR3 is TGTGCCAGCAGCTTACTCCCGCGGGGGAACACAGATACGCAGTATTTT.

Concerning this clone itself: The junction shows a germline mismatch at one end, possibly a read error. Different DNA sequences within this sample yield the same CDR3. The V and J genes are TRBV19 and TRBJ1-1, with unresolved D. The CDR3 is 13 residues long. Germline V gene sequence: CDR1 LNHDA, CDR2 SQIVND (reference sequence). Written as DNA, the CDR3 is TGCGCCAGTATCCAACAGCAGAACACTGAAGCTTTCTTT. Its protein is CASIQQQNTEAFF.

J is TRBJ2-5 and V is TRBV14; TRBD2 matches 12 bases. CDR3 length equals 17 residues. V shed 0 bases and J 4 bases; nucleotides not matched to a gene: 6. Germline-derived CDR1 and CDR2 are SGHDN and FVKESK. CDR3: CASSQDPGLAGAETQYF. CDR3 DNA sequence: TGTGCCAGCAGCCAAGATCCGGGACTAGCGGGTGCAGAGACCCAGTACTTC.

The genes are TRBV6-4 and TRBJ1-5; D might be TRBD1 (6 bases). This CDR3 spans 13 amino acids. Trimming left V 5 bases short and J 2 bases short, with 7 bases between. Germline assignment: CDR1 MRHNA and CDR2 SNTAGT. CDR3 coding DNA: TGTGCCAGCAGTTCAGGGGGCAATCAGCCCCAGCATTTT. It codes for CASSSGGNQPQHF.

Remarks on this clone: A junction end diverges from the germline sequence, so it may reflect a read error. Other DNA sequences in the same sample also yield this CDR3. The chain is built from TRBV11-3 and TRBJ2-5, with 7 nucleotides matching TRBD1. There are 16 residues in the CDR3. From germline, CDR1 is SGHNT and CDR2 YENEEA. Here the CDR3 DNA reads TGCGCCAGCAGCCCAAGGGGGACAGCCTCCCAAGAGACCCAGTACTTC. It encodes CASSPRGTASQETQYF.

This clone occurred once. The V call is TRBV6-1, the J call TRBJ1-5, with a weak D call TRBD1 (5 bases). V was pared by 2 bases and J by 9 bases, with 17 bases between. CDR1 and CDR2 from the germline V gene are MNHNS and SASEGT. The CDR3 sequence is 15 residues long. CDR3 in amino acids: CASSERGGTFAPQHF. As DNA, the CDR3 is TGTGCCAGCAGTGAAAGGGGCGGGACGTTTGCGCCCCAGCATTTT.

The CDR3 region has the DNA TGTGCCTGGAGGCTAGCGGGGGGGCAATATACGCAGTATTTT. It codes for CAWRLAGGQYTQYF. The chain is built from TRBV30 and TRBJ2-3, with 12 bases aligning to TRBD2. CDR1 and CDR2 (germline): GTSNPN, SVGIG (reference sequence). CDR3 length: 14 residues. V was pared by 3 bases and J by 7 bases, with 5 bases of the junction left unmatched. Looking up the rest from reference TRBV30 and TRBJ2-3 gives the full variable domain: SQTIHQWPATLVQPVGSPLSLECTVEGTSNPNLYWYRQAAGRGLQLLFYSVGIGQISSEVPQNLSASRPQDRQFILSSKKLLLSDSGFYLCAWRLAGGQYTQYFGPGTRLTVL.

This chain connects TRBV5-4 to TRBJ2-7, with 9 bases matching TRBD2. Germline lookup yields CDR1 SGHNT and CDR2 YYREEE (reference sequence). V shed 2 bases and J 3 bases; nucleotides not matched to a gene: 3. CDR3 length: 14 residues. CDR3 sequence: CASSFAGGGYEQYF. Written as DNA, the CDR3 is TGTGCCAGCAGCTTCGCGGGGGGGGGCTACGAGCAGTACTTC.

In nucleotides, the CDR3 is TGCGCCAGCAGCCCCGCAGCGGGGCAAACCTACGAGCAGTACTTC. It translates to CASSPAAGQTYEQYF. V is TRBV5-1 and J is TRBJ2-7; 7 bases are shared with TRBD2. The ends lost 4 bases at V and 2 bases at J; junction bases unmatched: 9. The CDR3 length is 15 residues. Germline V gene sequence: CDR1 SGHRS, CDR2 YFSETQ.

The CDR3 spells CASSITQGWNTGELFF. CDR3 DNA sequence: TGTGCCAGTAGTATCACCCAGGGGTGGAACACCGGGGAGCTGTTTTTT. This chain connects TRBV19 to TRBJ2-2; D might be TRBD1 (6 bases). This CDR3 spans 16 amino acids. Trimming removed 3 bases from V and 1 base from J, with 12 bases in between. Germline CDR1 and CDR2: LNHDA and SQIVND (reference sequence).

The chain recombines TRBV6-1 with TRBJ2-1; 7 nucleotides line up with TRBD1. The CDR3 consists of 13 residues. The V gene end was trimmed by 9 bases and the J gene end by 0 bases; junction bases not matched to a gene: 2. Germline CDR1 reads MNHNS; CDR2 reads SASEGT. The CDR3 nucleotides read TGTGCCAGTACAGGGGCCTCCTACAATGAGCAGTTCTTC. Residues: CASTGASYNEQFF.

V and J are TRBV7-9 and TRBJ1-1; the match to TRBD1 covers 9 bases. The junction had 1 base not matched to a gene; V was cut back by 4 bases and J by 4 bases. Germline CDR1 SEHNR, CDR2 FQNEAQ (reference sequence). This CDR3 comprises 13 residues. The CDR3 spells CASSSGQGTEAFF. Here the CDR3 DNA reads TGTGCCAGCAGCTCGGGACAGGGCACTGAAGCTTTCTTT.

The chain has TRBV25-1 and TRBJ2-1; tentatively, D is TRBD2 (6 bases). Germline V gene lookup returns CDR1 MGHDK and CDR2 SYGVNS. The V end was cut by 11 bases, the J end by 5 bases, with 19 bases between. The CDR3 has 14 residues. The CDR3 spells CAGEWTPGDNEQFF. CDR3 sequence (DNA): TGTGCCGGAGAGTGGACGCCGGGAGACAATGAGCAGTTCTTC.

CDR3 protein: CASSPDRANHSPLHF. The DNA of the CDR3 is TGCGCCAGCAGCCCGGACAGGGCAAACCATTCACCCCTCCACTTT. V gene TRBV5-1 combines with J gene TRBJ1-6; 8 bases fit TRBD1. This CDR3 is built from 15 residues. Germline CDR1 and CDR2: SGHRS and YFSETQ. After removal of 4 bases from V and 8 bases from J, the junction contained 8 bases not matched to a gene.

The chain combines TRBV5-5 with TRBJ1-2; 7 nucleotides line up with TRBD1. The germline gives CDR1 SGHKS, CDR2 YYEKEE (reference sequence). The ends lost 4 bases at V and 3 bases at J; junction bases unmatched: 9. The CDR3 is made up of 15 amino acids. CDR3 sequence reads: CASSPKPGTDYGYTF. Here the CDR3 DNA reads TGTGCCAGCAGCCCCAAACCCGGGACAGACTATGGCTACACCTTC.

This chain links TRBV30 with TRBJ2-5, with D unresolved. V was clipped by 1 base and J by 4 bases, with 16 bases between them. The CDR3 contains 15 residues. CDR1 GTSNPN and CDR2 SVGIG come from the germline V gene (reference sequence). The CDR3 sequence: CAWSALNTPGETQYF. The CDR3 DNA is TGTGCCTGGAGTGCCTTAAACACCCCAGGAGAGACCCAGTACTTC.

Note on this clone: Other DNA variants within this sample encode the same CDR3. The rearrangement links TRBV11-3 to TRBJ2-2; a possible D gene is TRBD2 (6 bases). V lost 5 bases and J lost 1, with 14 bases in between. Germline assignment: CDR1 SGHNT and CDR2 YENEEA. The CDR3 contains 16 residues. The CDR3 spells CASSLMGGRNTGELFF. CDR3 DNA sequence: TGTGCCAGCAGCCTAATGGGGGGTAGGAACACCGGGGAGCTGTTTTTT.

CDR3 protein: CASSLISGQGYNEQFF. CDR3 sequence (DNA): TGTGCCAGCAGCTTGATATCGGGACAGGGGTACAATGAGCAGTTCTTC. The chain employs TRBV5-6 and TRBJ2-1, with TRBD1 identical over 10 bases. Trimming cost V 1 base and J 4 bases; bases outside gene matches: 5. In germline, CDR1 is SGHDT, CDR2 YYEEEE. The CDR3 covers 16 residues.

V usage is TRBV6-1 and J usage is TRBJ2-3, with D possibly matching TRBD1 (6 bases). CDR1 is MNHNS, CDR2 SASEGT, per germline. The length of the CDR3 is 16 residues. V was shortened by 1 base and J by 6 bases, with 17 bases between the two germline ends. This CDR3 is CASSEGQGKGSDTQYF. The CDR3 DNA reads TGTGCCAGCAGTGAAGGTCAGGGGAAGGGGTCGGATACGCAGTATTTT.

This clone was observed a handful of times. CDR3: CASSLRDIPNYGYTF. The CDR3 DNA reads TGTGCCAGCAGCCTACGGGACATACCTAACTATGGCTACACCTTC. The chain couples TRBV7-3 to TRBJ1-2, with a possible D match to TRBD1 (6 bases). CDR3 size: 15 residues. The V end was cut by 5 bases, the J end by 0 bases, with 13 bases between. CDR1 and CDR2 (germline): SGHTA, FQGTGA.

The chain is built from TRBV10-1 and TRBJ2-3; the match to TRBD2 covers 8 bases. The germline CDR1 and CDR2 sequences are WNHNN and SYGVQD (reference sequence). CDR3 length: 13 residues. V shed 5 bases and J 3 bases; nucleotides not matched to a gene: 1. The CDR3 DNA reads as TGCGCCAGCAGTAGCGGGGGAACAGATACGCAGTATTTT. Translated: CASSSGGTDTQYF.

The chain links TRBV19 to TRBJ1-6; the D gene is possibly TRBD1 (5 bases). Germline V lookup: CDR1 LNHDA, CDR2 SQIVND (reference sequence). CDR3 length: 13 residues. V lost 9 bases and J 7 bases, leaving 13 bases between the germline ends. The chain's CDR3 is CASTGTANSPLHF. CDR3 in DNA: TGTGCCAGCACCGGGACTGCCAATTCACCCCTCCACTTT.

V usage is TRBV9 and J usage is TRBJ2-2; 11 bases match TRBD2. This CDR3 region has 16 residues. Germline CDR1 is SGDLS and CDR2 is YYNGEE. J lost 3 bases, V lost 2 bases, and 3 bases had no gene match. CDR3 sequence reads: CASSVSGRAHTGELFF. In DNA, the CDR3 is TGTGCCAGCAGCGTTAGCGGGAGGGCCCACACCGGGGAGCTGTTTTTT. Full variable domain (outside the CDR3, taken from reference TRBV9 and TRBJ2-2): DSGVTQTPKHLITATGQRVTLRCSPRSGDLSVYWYQQSLDQGLQFLIQYYNGEERAKGNILERFSAQQFPDLHSELNLSSLELGDSALYFCASSVSGRAHTGELFFGEGSRLTVL.

This chain joins TRBV5-1 and TRBJ2-7; 10 nucleotides agree with TRBD2. Trimming removed 0 bases from V and 3 bases from J; junction bases left unmatched: 3. This CDR3 is 15 amino acids long. Germline lookup yields CDR1 SGHRS and CDR2 YFSETQ. In DNA form, the CDR3 reads TGCGCCAGCAGCTTGGTAATAGCGGGAGGCTACGAGCAGTACTTC. It encodes CASSLVIAGGYEQYF.